This entry concerns a single T cell receptor beta chain. The data originate from a study of T cells in localized non-small cell lung cancer. Generated by immunoSEQ multiplex PCR, the TCRdb table keeps only in-frame clones and is missing some. The data hold some 80,000 clones, with approximately 84% observed a single time. This CDR3 spans 16 amino acids. The germline gives CDR1 MGHRA, CDR2 YSYEKL. Trimming left V 4 bases short and J 0 bases short, with 13 bases between. This chain joins TRBV4-1 and TRBJ1-5; D remains unclear. This clonotype was obtained from a man aged 40 to 70 with stage I lung adenocarcinoma. The specimen was peripheral blood, collected before any cancer treatment. In nucleotides, the CDR3 is TGCGCCAGCAGCCGTGGAGGGATAAATAGCAATCAGCCCCAGCATTTT. This gives the protein CASSRGGINSNQPQHF.